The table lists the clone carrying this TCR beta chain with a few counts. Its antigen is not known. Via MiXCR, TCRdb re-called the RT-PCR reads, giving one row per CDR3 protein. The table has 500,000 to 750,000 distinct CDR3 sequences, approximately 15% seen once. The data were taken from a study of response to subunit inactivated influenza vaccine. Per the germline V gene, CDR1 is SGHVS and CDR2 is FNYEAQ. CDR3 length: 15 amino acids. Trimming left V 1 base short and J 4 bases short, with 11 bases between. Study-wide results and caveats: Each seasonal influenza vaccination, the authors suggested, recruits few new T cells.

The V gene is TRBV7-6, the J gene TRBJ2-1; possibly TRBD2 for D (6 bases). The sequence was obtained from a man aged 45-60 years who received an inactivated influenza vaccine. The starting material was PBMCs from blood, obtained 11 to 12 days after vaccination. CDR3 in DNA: TGTGCCAGCAGCTTAGGGCTAGCGAGTTACAATGAGCAGTTCTTC. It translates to CASSLGLASYNEQFF.